What follows are 25 T cell receptor beta chains derived from one specimen sequenced in a study of blood T cell repertoires in COVID-19. Libraries were prepared by immunoSEQ multiplex PCR; TCRdb keeps only in-frame clonotypes and omits some of them. The sample records 200,000 or so clones, 79% being singletons. Sample: peripheral blood. These receptors all come from a man between 60 and 75 years old with active or convalescent COVID-19.

V is TRBV11-3 and J is TRBJ2-1, with D possibly matching TRBD2 (5 bases). In germline, CDR1 is SGHNT, CDR2 YENEEA. CDR3 size: 14 residues. Between the trimmed V and J ends, which lost 4 bases and 6 bases, there was a span of 13 bases. The CDR3 is CASSSTSRGNEQFF. For the CDR3, the DNA is TGTGCCAGCAGCTCCACTTCTCGGGGCAATGAGCAGTTCTTC. Full variable domain (outside the CDR3, taken from reference TRBV11-3 and TRBJ2-1): EAGVVQSPRYKIIEKKQPVAFWCNPISGHNTLYWYLQNLGQGPELLIRYENEEAVDDSQLPKDRFSAERLKGVDSTLKIQPAELGDSAVYLCASSSTSRGNEQFFGPGTRLTVL.

The CDR3 DNA follows: TGTGCCAGCAGTTCGGTTTATACAGGGCGAGCTAACTATGGCTACACCTTC. Amino acid sequence: CASSSVYTGRANYGYTF. The rearrangement uses TRBV28 and TRBJ1-2, with D possibly TRBD1 on 6 matching bases. The V gene's germline CDR1 is MDHEN and CDR2 SYDVKM. The CDR3 sequence is 17 residues long. With 4 bases removed from V and 0 bases from J, the gap between germline ends came to 18 bases.

This chain links TRBV29-1 with TRBJ1-1; D is possibly TRBD1 (5 bases). Deletions cut 2 bases from V and 4 bases from J, with 14 bases between. Germline V gives CDR1 SQVTM, CDR2 ANQGSEA. The CDR3 extends over 14 amino acids. The CDR3 is CSVESTRVVTEAFF. The CDR3 bases are TGCAGCGTTGAAAGTACCAGGGTTGTCACTGAAGCTTTCTTT.

This chain links TRBV15 with TRBJ2-3; the match to TRBD2 covers 8 bases. Germline CDR1 is LNHNV and CDR2 is YYDKDF (reference sequence). The CDR3 consists of 14 residues. Trimming took 0 bases from V and 10 from J; bases not matched to a gene: 6. CDR3 nucleotides: TGTGCCACCAGCAGAGATAGACTAGCGCCACCGCAGTATTTT. Protein sequence: CATSRDRLAPPQYF.

The rearrangement joins TRBV4-3 to TRBJ2-1; D is undetermined. This CDR3 has 16 amino acids. V lost 0 bases and J lost 3, with 12 bases in between. Per germline, CDR1 LGHNA and CDR2 YSLEER. CDR3 nucleotide sequence: TGCGCCAGCAGCCAAGATGACACCCCAGACTACAATGAGCAGTTCTTC. This translates into CASSQDDTPDYNEQFF.

DNA for the CDR3: TGTGCCAGCAGCTTAGAACCGGGGGTTCATGAGCAGTTCTTC. It yields the protein CASSLEPGVHEQFF. The rearrangement links TRBV11-2 to TRBJ2-1; D might be TRBD2 (6 bases). The CDR3 contains 14 residues. Germline loops: CDR1 SGHAT, CDR2 FQNNGV. V lost 0 bases, J lost 8 bases, and 11 bases lay in between.

This clone was seen just once. CDR3 in DNA: TGTGCCAGCAGCCCCACAGGGAAAGGCACTGAAGCTTTCTTT. Translated: CASSPTGKGTEAFF. This chain uses TRBV7-2 with TRBJ1-1, with D possibly matching TRBD1 (6 bases). Germline V gene sequence: CDR1 SGHTA, CDR2 FQGNSA. V was clipped by 5 bases and J by 4 bases, with 14 bases between them. This CDR3 has 14 residues.

The V and J genes are TRBV25-1 and TRBJ1-2; D is unclear. Trimming took 2 bases from V and 0 from J, leaving 4 bases between them. Germline V gene lookup returns CDR1 MGHDK and CDR2 SYGVNS. The CDR3 extends over 13 amino acids. The CDR3 loop is CASSEGTNYGYTF. DNA of the CDR3: TGTGCCAGCAGTGAAGGCACTAACTATGGCTACACCTTC.

This chain connects TRBV19 to TRBJ2-1, with 12 bases identical to TRBD2. The CDR3 consists of 15 residues. Germline lookup yields CDR1 LNHDA and CDR2 SQIVND (reference sequence). V shed 5 bases, J shed 7 bases, and the junction held 6 bases outside the gene matches. The CDR3 protein is CASSLLAGGSNEQFF. The CDR3 nucleotides read TGTGCCAGTAGTCTCCTAGCGGGAGGGTCAAATGAGCAGTTCTTC.

This clone was recorded once. This sequence joins TRBV28 and TRBJ2-1; TRBD1 matches 10 bases. This CDR3 has 14 residues. Trimming cost V 6 bases and J 3 bases; bases outside gene matches: 2. Germline CDR1 MDHEN, CDR2 SYDVKM. CDR3 sequence reads: CASSRDRGYNEQFF. CDR3 DNA sequence: TGTGCCAGCAGCCGGGACAGGGGCTACAATGAGCAGTTCTTC.

CDR3 sequence (DNA): TGTGCCAGCAGTCAGACTAACCCTACGCAGTATTTT. The encoded protein is CASSQTNPTQYF. This chain connects TRBV12-3 or TRBV12-4 to TRBJ2-3; possibly TRBD2 for D (5 bases). Trimming shortened V by 5 bases and J by 8 bases, and 11 bases separated the two germline ends. This CDR3 region has 12 residues.

The V and J genes are TRBV7-3 and TRBJ2-3, with 7 positions matching TRBD2. Unmatched junction bases numbered 3, after V lost 6 bases and J lost 0 bases. CDR1 is SGHTA and CDR2 is FQGTGA in the germline V gene. The CDR3 loop spans 14 amino acids. The CDR3 region has the DNA TGTGCCAGCAGTCGGGGGGTTAGCACAGATACGCAGTATTTT. Its translation: CASSRGVSTDTQYF.

This rearrangement joins TRBV5-1 to TRBJ2-3; D ambiguous. The CDR3 is made up of 13 amino acids. Trimming removed 4 bases at V and 0 bases at J, with 6 bases between. Per the germline V gene, CDR1 is SGHRS and CDR2 is YFSETQ. The CDR3 bases are TGCGCCAGCAGCCCCGTTAGCACAGATACGCAGTATTTT. Translated: CASSPVSTDTQYF.

This chain links TRBV27 with TRBJ1-2; possible D gene TRBD1, 5 bases. V was cut by 2 bases and J by 4 bases, with 11 bases left in between. The germline gives CDR1 MNHEY, CDR2 SMNVEV (reference sequence). CDR3 length: 14 amino acids. The CDR3 coding sequence is TGTGCCAGCAGTTTACTCAACGGGGGCTATGGCTACACCTTC. The encoded protein is CASSLLNGGYGYTF.

The chain recombines TRBV5-1 with TRBJ1-2, with 10 bases that match TRBD1. This CDR3 comprises 16 residues. After removal of 3 bases from V and 7 bases from J, the junction contained 12 bases not matched to a gene. Germline V gene sequence: CDR1 SGHRS, CDR2 YFSETQ. The CDR3 DNA reads TGCGCCAGCAGCTCGACAGGGGGCGCGGGGAGTGGTGGCTACACCTTC. Its translation is CASSSTGGAGSGGYTF.

V usage is TRBV7-2 and J usage is TRBJ1-2; D is possibly TRBD1 (6 bases). The CDR3 spans 13 residues. Per germline, CDR1 SGHTA and CDR2 FQGNSA. The germline V and J ends were trimmed by 5 bases and 5 bases, with 12 bases remaining between them. This chain's CDR3 is CASSTRTEYGYTF. The CDR3 nucleotides are TGTGCCAGCAGCACCAGGACAGAATATGGCTACACCTTC.

V is TRBV19 and J is TRBJ2-7; D gene ambiguous. The germline V gene encodes CDR1 LNHDA and CDR2 SQIVND (reference sequence). V gave up 7 bases and J gave up 5 bases, with 21 bases separating them. The CDR3 contains 15 residues. The CDR3 DNA follows: TGTGCCAGTATCATCCCGAGGTCACCCCTCCACGAGCAGTACTTC. Its translation is CASIIPRSPLHEQYF.

V is TRBV30 and J is TRBJ2-1; a weak D match, TRBD2 (5 bases). Germline-derived CDR1 and CDR2 are GTSNPN and SVGIG (reference sequence). V lost 3 bases, J lost 0 bases, and 12 bases lay in between. This CDR3 spans 15 amino acids. CDR3 residues: CAWRPLGSSYNEQFF. CDR3 nucleotides: TGTGCCTGGAGACCTTTGGGGAGCTCCTACAATGAGCAGTTCTTC.

This clone has just one count. This sequence joins TRBV5-1 and TRBJ1-2; D possibly corresponds to TRBD1 (6 bases). This CDR3 is built from 16 residues. Per germline, CDR1 SGHRS and CDR2 YFSETQ. V dropped 1 base and J dropped 0 bases, with 13 bases sitting between them. As DNA, the CDR3 is TGCGCCAGCAGCTTGACCCCAGGGACAACTAACTATGGCTACACCTTC. This sequence encodes CASSLTPGTTNYGYTF.

The chain employs TRBV6-2 or TRBV6-3 and TRBJ1-6; a possible D gene is TRBD1 (5 bases). Trimming removed 6 bases at V and 0 bases at J, with 15 bases between. The germline gives CDR1 MNHEY, CDR2 SVGEGT. CDR3 length: 17 residues. The CDR3 loop reads CASSIPQGISYNSPLHF. CDR3 DNA sequence: TGTGCCAGCAGCATCCCTCAGGGAATCTCCTATAATTCACCCCTCCACTTT.

This rearrangement joins TRBV2 to TRBJ2-1; D is possibly TRBD1 (6 bases). The CDR3 is made up of 18 amino acids. Trimming took 4 bases from V and 4 from J, leaving 23 bases between them. The germline V gene encodes CDR1 SNHLY and CDR2 FYNNEI. CDR3: CASSVGARSGTFYNEQFF. Written as DNA, the CDR3 is TGTGCCAGCAGTGTAGGGGCTCGCTCCGGGACATTTTACAATGAGCAGTTCTTC.

The chain uses TRBV21-1 and TRBJ2-6; the table names TRBD1, a call not compared with the DNA. TRBV21-1 is a pseudogene segment. This CDR3 region has 18 residues. CDR3: CASSRERQGFSGANVLTF. In DNA, the CDR3 is TGTGCCAGCAGCCGTGAGAGACAGGGGTTCTCTGGGGCCAACGTCCTGACTTTC.

This sequence joins TRBV2 and TRBJ2-7; 13 nucleotides agree with TRBD2. Trimming took 6 bases from V and 2 from J; bases not matched to a gene: 1. The germline V gene encodes CDR1 SNHLY and CDR2 FYNNEI. This CDR3 is 14 amino acids long. CDR3 residues: CASRGLAGTYEQYF. The CDR3 DNA reads as TGTGCCAGCAGGGGACTAGCGGGAACCTACGAGCAGTACTTC.

The chain links TRBV29-1 to TRBJ2-1, with 10 bases identical to TRBD2. This CDR3 is built from 18 residues. The trim removed 6 bases at V and 6 bases at J, leaving 20 bases unmatched. Germline CDR1 and CDR2: SQVTM and ANQGSEA. The CDR3 bases are TGCAGCGTCGCGGGACAGTCCGGCAGCGGGAGGGCCAGCAATGAGCAGTTCTTC. Its protein product is CSVAGQSGSGRASNEQFF.

V is TRBV14 and J is TRBJ1-1; D gene uncertain. There are 15 residues in the CDR3. Germline V gives CDR1 SGHDN, CDR2 FVKESK. Trimming cost V 0 bases and J 1 base, with 9 bases left between them. The CDR3, as DNA: TGTGCCAGCAGCCAAGACGGGATGACGAACACTGAAGCTTTCTTT. Its translation is CASSQDGMTNTEAFF.